These T cell receptor beta chains were read from a single sample in a study of technical replicates of blood from several donors. Sequencing used immunoSEQ multiplex PCR; TCRdb keeps in-frame clones, though not all of them. The sample includes roughly 68,000 clones, approximately 89% of them seen just once. Sequences were obtained from PBMCs. The receptors derive from a human donor in good health. Some clones in this sample may be carry-over from other donors' samples. The CDR3 runs from the conserved cysteine through the conserved F or W.

V	J	CDR3
TRBV9	TRBJ2-1	CASSVLNLAGSDEQFF
TRBV13	TRBJ2-7	CASSLRQTSTHQQYF
TRBV19	TRBJ2-1	CASSIRGFRENNEQFF
TRBV7-6	TRBJ2-7	CASSPGTGGFYEQYF
TRBV21-1	TRBJ1-6	CASTAGGGVPLHF
TRBV29-1	TRBJ2-1	CSALGDREFAEQFF
TRBV4-1	TRBJ2-6	CASSQDLGFLRDSGANVLTF
TRBV7-8	TRBJ2-5	CASSLSKAPGSQYF
TRBV7-2	TRBJ1-2	CASSLGGGIGYTF
TRBV27	TRBJ2-1	CASSLAGGPLYNEQFF
TRBV27	TRBJ2-7	CASSLFGARQGSYEQYF
TRBV27	TRBJ2-3	CASSLSSRTSGGAFSDTQYF
TRBV5-1	TRBJ2-5	CASSLREHQTQYF
TRBV7-2	TRBJ1-5	CASSLLGTPTYSNQPQHF
TRBV2	TRBJ2-1	CASSATSGRVSSYNEQFF
TRBV7-9	TRBJ1-4	CASSFRTGGSEKLFF
TRBV29-1	TRBJ1-1	CSVSDRDTEAFF
TRBV30	TRBJ2-7	CAWSFGRGPRDYLYEQYF
TRBV30	TRBJ1-6	CAWSRTISPLHF
TRBV7-3	TRBJ2-5	CASSLNNARGTQYF
TRBV5-6	TRBJ2-7	CASTLGQGVYEQYF
TRBV2	TRBJ1-2	CASSGQSNYGYTF
TRBV9	TRBJ2-1	CASSKIHRGDNEQFF
TRBV7-2	TRBJ2-4	CASSLAWSSNNIQYF
TRBV6-5	TRBJ1-2	CASTEARRGYGYTF
TRBV7-9	TRBJ2-3	CASSFGQGAQYF
TRBV5-8	TRBJ2-4	CASSFGLAGVGTKNIQYF
TRBV27	TRBJ1-4	CASRRTGDNEKLFF
TRBV5-4	TRBJ2-1	CASSLDSYNEQFF
TRBV25-1	TRBJ1-2	CASSDLGGRDSPNYGYTF
TRBV7-9	TRBJ1-1	CASSQVVDTEAFF
TRBV18	TRBJ1-2	CASSPVEGNYGYTF
TRBV5-4	TRBJ1-4	CASSLGTGRGKLFF
TRBV30	TRBJ2-1	CALGRGGEQFF
TRBV7-2	TRBJ2-1	CASSSGMTGSAEQFF
TRBV6-4	TRBJ1-1	CASQAGENTEAFF
TRBV9	TRBJ2-5	CASSVAGLAWETQYF
TRBV11-2	TRBJ2-7	CASSLASRPYEQYF
TRBV10-3	TRBJ1-2	CAIKGAEGYTF
TRBV6-5	TRBJ1-2	CASSFTPGSNYGYTF